Listed here is a single T cell receptor beta chain. This sample is part of a study of shared clonotypes between healthy human individuals. The method was immunoSEQ multiplex PCR; TCRdb's version includes in-frame clones alone and lacks a portion of them. The repertoire consists of around 2.5 million clones, with 93% occurring once and the leading ten covering 0.36%. CDR1 MNHNS and CDR2 SASEGT come from the germline V gene. This CDR3 region has 14 residues. Trimming cost V 7 bases and J 5 bases; bases outside gene matches: 7. The rearrangement uses TRBV6-1 and TRBJ2-5, with TRBD1 matching 10 bases. The sequence derives from a young man in good health. Some clones in this sample may be carry-over from other donors' samples. Sequenced sample: naive CD4+ T cells from PBMCs. The subset is: CD45RA+ positively selected. The CDR3 region has the DNA TGTGCCAGCATACGGGACAGGGGAACGGAGACCCAGTACTTC. The encoded protein is CASIRDRGTETQYF.